This T cell receptor beta chain was profiled in a study of OX40 agonist ivuxolimab in advanced cancers. V gave up 1 base and J gave up 4 bases; unmatched junction bases: 6. Per the germline V gene, CDR1 is SGDLS and CDR2 is YYNGEE. The CDR3 length is 17 residues. This table comes from immunoSEQ multiplex PCR, and its TCRdb copy is limited to in-frame clones, with some not included. Here the sample spans about 68,000 clones, nearly 85% being singletons. Sample: CD4+ or CD8+ T cells sorted from blood, taken in a trial of the OX40 agonist ivuxolimab. The V gene is TRBV9, the J gene TRBJ2-1; 12 bases are a match to TRBD2. This TCR derives from an adult with an advanced solid tumor such as melanoma, head and neck, liver or kidney cancer. CDR3 loop: CASSVSRTSGVYNEQFF. The CDR3 nucleotides read TGTGCCAGCAGCGTATCGCGGACTAGCGGGGTGTACAATGAGCAGTTCTTC.